The 30 T cell receptor beta chains presented below share a single source sample, sequenced in a study of blood T cell repertoires in COVID-19. TCRdb keeps only in-frame clones here, not all; method: immunoSEQ multiplex PCR. The repertoire holds about 140,000 clones, with 80% to 90% as singletons. The sample consisted of peripheral blood. The receptors were gathered from a man in his sixties with active or convalescent COVID-19.

This clone has just one count. The chain combines TRBV28 with TRBJ2-3; no clear D. Germline V gives CDR1 MDHEN, CDR2 SYDVKM. The CDR3 covers 11 residues. Trimming removed 8 bases at V and 6 bases at J, with 9 bases between. Here the CDR3 DNA reads TGTGCCAGCGGTCTGAGGGATACGCAGTATTTT. Translated, it gives CASGLRDTQYF.

The sample holds one count of this clone. V and J are TRBV28 and TRBJ2-5; D gene uncertain. Trimming stripped 2 bases from V and 2 bases from J, with 12 bases between. The length of the CDR3 is 15 residues. The germline gives CDR1 MDHEN, CDR2 SYDVKM. CDR3 sequence: CASSLVQNLQETQYF. Written as DNA, the CDR3 is TGTGCCAGCAGTTTAGTACAGAACCTTCAAGAGACCCAGTACTTC.

Here the CDR3 reads CASRKLAVSSYNEQFF. The CDR3 nucleotides are TGTGCCAGCCGGAAATTAGCGGTTAGCTCCTACAATGAGCAGTTCTTC. The chain couples TRBV27 to TRBJ2-1, with D perhaps TRBD2 (6 bases). CDR1 MNHEY and CDR2 SMNVEV come from the germline V gene (reference sequence). The CDR3 runs 16 residues. V lost 8 bases to trimming and J lost 0 bases, with 17 bases between them.

This clone is a singleton in its sample. V is TRBV28 and J is TRBJ1-2; D possibly corresponds to TRBD1 (6 bases). Trimming left V 7 bases short and J 6 bases short, with 18 bases between. Germline V lookup: CDR1 MDHEN, CDR2 SYDVKM. This CDR3 comprises 14 residues. CDR3 DNA: TGTGCCAGCACCTCCTTGGGAGGGGGTCATGGCTACACCTTC. This sequence encodes CASTSLGGGHGYTF.

This clone was counted once. The DNA for the CDR3 is TGTGCCAGCAGCCAAGGGCGGTCCAAGACGACCCAGTACTTC. Translated, it gives CASSQGRSKTTQYF. The V gene is TRBV14, the J gene TRBJ2-5, with no clear D. The CDR3 contains 14 residues. Germline CDR1 reads SGHDN; CDR2 reads FVKESK. V was cut by 1 base and J by 7 bases, with 13 bases left in between.

The chain recombines TRBV6-4 with TRBJ2-3; D is ambiguous. This CDR3 has 12 residues. Germline V gene data show CDR1 as MRHNA and CDR2 as SNTAGT. V gave up 5 bases and J gave up 6 bases, with 9 bases separating them. CDR3: CASSSDGDTQYF. As DNA, the CDR3 is TGTGCCAGCAGTTCAGACGGGGATACGCAGTATTTT.

The V call is TRBV7-3, the J call TRBJ2-7, with D possibly matching TRBD1 (6 bases). The germline V and J ends were trimmed by 4 bases and 1 base, with 11 bases remaining between them. In germline, CDR1 is SGHTA, CDR2 FQGTGA. The CDR3 extends over 14 amino acids. As DNA, the CDR3 is TGTGCCAGCAGCTCCGGGACAACTTCCTACGAGCAGTACTTC. Its protein is CASSSGTTSYEQYF. The whole variable domain, remainder taken from reference TRBV7-3 and TRBJ2-7, is GAGVSQTPSNKVTEKGKYVELRCDPISGHTALYWYRQSLGQGPEFLIYFQGTGAADDSGLPNDRFFAVRPEGSVSTLKIQRTERGDSAVYLCASSSGTTSYEQYFGPGTRLTVT.

The gene calls are TRBV5-1 and TRBJ1-4; D is unresolved. Germline assignment: CDR1 SGHRS and CDR2 YFSETQ. The CDR3 has 18 amino acids. Trimming removed 1 base from V and 8 bases from J, with 24 bases in between. The CDR3 sequence is CASSLPEGGQVRGEKLFF. The CDR3, as DNA: TGCGCCAGCAGCTTGCCGGAGGGAGGCCAGGTCCGAGGGGAAAAACTGTTTTTT.

The chain joins TRBV29-1 to TRBJ2-3, with D maybe TRBD2 (5 bases). The CDR3 loop spans 15 amino acids. The V end lost 6 bases, the J end lost 1 base, and 17 bases lay between the germline ends. Germline V gives CDR1 SQVTM, CDR2 ANQGSEA. In DNA, the CDR3 is TGCAGCGTCGAACTGATCGGAGCGGGCACAGATACGCAGTATTTT. It specifies CSVELIGAGTDTQYF.

This chain links TRBV27 with TRBJ2-7, with 8 bases identical to TRBD1. Trimming took 1 base from V and 2 from J; bases not matched to a gene: 7. CDR1 is MNHEY, CDR2 SMNVEV, per germline (reference sequence). CDR3 length: 16 residues. The CDR3 region is CASSLFGDRLTYEQYF. The CDR3 nucleotides read TGTGCCAGCAGTTTATTCGGGGACAGGCTTACCTACGAGCAGTACTTC.

The rearrangement links TRBV7-3 to TRBJ2-1; 8 bases match TRBD2. This CDR3 has 15 residues. Looked up from germline, CDR1 is SGHTA and CDR2 is FQGTGA. Unmatched junction bases numbered 6, after V lost 4 bases and J lost 4 bases. Written as DNA, the CDR3 is TGTGCCAGCAGCTCCCCCGGGAGGGGTTACAATGAGCAGTTCTTC. It is translated as CASSSPGRGYNEQFF.

The V gene is TRBV6-2 or TRBV6-3, the J gene TRBJ1-1, with TRBD1 matching over 8 bases. In germline, CDR1 is MNHEY, CDR2 SVGEGT. There are 14 residues in the CDR3. J was trimmed by 3 bases and V by 4 bases; bases with no gene match: 4. In DNA, the CDR3 is TGTGCCAGCAGTTGGCAGGGGGCCCACACTGAAGCTTTCTTT. This encodes CASSWQGAHTEAFF.

The chain combines TRBV6-1 with TRBJ1-4; 7 bases are shared with TRBD1. Germline-derived CDR1 and CDR2 are MNHNS and SASEGT. Trimming removed 3 bases from V and 6 bases from J; junction bases left unmatched: 4. The CDR3 loop spans 14 amino acids. CDR3 protein: CASSDLQGYEKLFF. The CDR3 DNA follows: TGTGCCAGCAGTGACTTACAGGGGTATGAAAAACTGTTTTTT.

The CDR3 bases are TGTGCCAGTAGTCTAATAATAACTGTTGGCGAGCAGTACTTC. This codes for CASSLIITVGEQYF. This chain joins TRBV19 and TRBJ2-7; D is unclear. The CDR3 is made up of 14 amino acids. The germline CDR1 and CDR2 sequences are LNHDA and SQIVND (reference sequence). Trimming took 5 bases from V and 6 from J, leaving 17 bases between them.

The chain recombines TRBV3-1 (or the pseudogene TRBV3-2) with TRBJ2-5, with 8 bases matching TRBD2. J gave up 3 bases and V 4 bases, and 4 bases lay outside the gene matches. Per germline, CDR1 LGHDT and CDR2 YNNKEL (reference sequence). The CDR3 is 14 residues long. CDR3 in DNA: TGTGCCAGCAGCCCCACTAGCGGAAAAGAGACCCAGTACTTC. Translation: CASSPTSGKETQYF.

The CDR3 bases are TGCGCCAGCAGCTTGGGACAGGCTAGCAATCAGCCCCAGCATTTT. Translation: CASSLGQASNQPQHF. The chain links TRBV5-1 to TRBJ1-5, with TRBD1 as a possible D gene (6 bases). Trimming took off 0 bases at V and 0 bases at J, with 7 bases between the two ends. The CDR3 runs 15 residues. From germline, CDR1 is SGHRS and CDR2 YFSETQ.

This clone was found once. The gene calls are TRBV6-5 and TRBJ2-7, with a weak D call TRBD1 (8 bases). Per the germline V gene, CDR1 is MNHEY and CDR2 is SVGAGI. The CDR3 extends over 13 amino acids. Trimming removed 10 bases at V and 4 bases at J, with 17 bases between. In DNA, the CDR3 is TGTGCCACCCGGTACAGGGGGGGGTACGAGCAGTACTTC. Translating it yields CATRYRGGYEQYF.

The chain combines TRBV18 with TRBJ1-4; D remains unclear. Germline V lookup: CDR1 KGHSH, CDR2 LQKENI. Trimming shortened V by 6 bases and J by 7 bases, and 12 bases separated the two germline ends. CDR3 length: 13 residues. CDR3 bases: TGTGCCAGCTCGAGAAATAACGGTGAAAAACTGTTTTTT. Protein sequence: CASSRNNGEKLFF. Together with reference TRBV18 and TRBJ1-4, the CDR3 gives the full variable domain: NAGVMQNPRHLVRRRGQEARLRCSPMKGHSHVYWYRQLPEEGLKFMVYLQKENIIDESGMPKERFSAEFPKEGPSILRIQQVVRGDSAAYFCASSRNNGEKLFFGSGTQLSVL.

The chain recombines TRBV7-9 with TRBJ1-4, with D possibly being TRBD1 (5 bases). V was cut by 3 bases and J by 7 bases, with 6 bases left in between. The CDR3 is 12 amino acids. Germline values: CDR1 SEHNR, CDR2 FQNEAQ (reference sequence). The CDR3 region is CASSFGGEKLFF. The CDR3 nucleotides are TGTGCCAGCAGCTTCGGGGGTGAAAAACTGTTTTTT.

The genes are TRBV2 and TRBJ1-5; TRBD1 might be the D (5 bases). The CDR3 length is 15 residues. Per germline, CDR1 SNHLY and CDR2 FYNNEI. Trimming took off 4 bases at V and 3 bases at J, with 13 bases between the two ends. Written as DNA, the CDR3 is TGTGCCAGCAGTGCCAGACAGTTCAACAATCAGCCCCAGCATTTT. It yields the protein CASSARQFNNQPQHF.

The chain combines TRBV18 with TRBJ2-2; TRBD2 agrees at 10 bases. Trimming cost V 3 bases and J 3 bases; bases outside gene matches: 1. The CDR3 extends over 15 amino acids. Germline V lookup: CDR1 KGHSH, CDR2 LQKENI. The CDR3 reads CASSPGTSDTGELFF. CDR3 bases: TGTGCCAGCTCACCTGGGACTAGCGACACCGGGGAGCTGTTTTTT.

J is TRBJ2-3 and V is TRBV7-9; 12 bases agree with TRBD2. CDR1 and CDR2 from the germline V gene are SEHNR and FQNEAQ (reference sequence). The CDR3 has 17 residues. V trimming: 0 bases; J trimming: 2 bases; junction bases outside the gene matches: 3. CDR3 coding DNA: TGTGCCAGCAGCTTAGCACGGACTAGCGGGACCACAGATACGCAGTATTTT. Translating gives CASSLARTSGTTDTQYF.

This chain connects TRBV4-3 to TRBJ1-3; the D is unclear. Trimming pared 0 bases from V and 4 bases from J, leaving 7 bases between. The CDR3 is made up of 14 amino acids. Germline CDR1 and CDR2: LGHNA and YSLEER. The CDR3 DNA is TGCGCCAGCAGCCAAGAGGTTCAGGGAAACACCATATATTTT. Translated: CASSQEVQGNTIYF.

The chain links TRBV9 to TRBJ2-5; 8 positions match TRBD1. Germline CDR1 is SGDLS and CDR2 is YYNGEE. The CDR3 runs 14 residues. With 5 bases clipped from V and 7 bases from J, the junction kept 10 bases outside the gene matches. DNA for the CDR3: TGTGCCAGCAGTTTCGGGACAGGTGAGGGGACCCAGTACTTC. Translated, it gives CASSFGTGEGTQYF.

This clone was found a few times. The chain recombines TRBV11-2 with TRBJ1-2; no reliable D call. V shed 3 bases and J shed 4 bases, with 15 bases lying between them. The germline V gene has CDR1 SGHAT and CDR2 FQNNGV. CDR3 length equals 15 residues. The CDR3 here is CASSFIPGWSYGYTF. The CDR3 DNA is TGTGCCAGCAGCTTTATACCGGGTTGGAGCTATGGCTACACCTTC.

The chain is built from TRBV4-3 and TRBJ1-4, with a tentative D call TRBD1 (6 bases). The CDR3 sequence is 15 residues long. V lost 4 bases, J lost 4 bases, and 13 bases lay in between. Germline CDR1 LGHNA, CDR2 YSLEER. Here the CDR3 reads CASSRVEGVNEKLFF. The DNA for the CDR3 is TGCGCCAGCAGCCGGGTCGAGGGGGTTAATGAAAAACTGTTTTTT.

This clone was detected only once. The chain employs TRBV6-1 and TRBJ2-7; 10 bases match TRBD2. This CDR3 is 14 amino acids long. The J segment lost 6 bases and the V segment lost 2 bases, leaving 4 bases of the junction unmatched. Germline CDR1 MNHNS, CDR2 SASEGT. This chain's CDR3 is CASSERLAGGEQYF. CDR3 DNA sequence: TGTGCCAGCAGTGAAAGACTAGCGGGTGGCGAGCAGTACTTC.

V usage is TRBV18 and J usage is TRBJ1-3; 9 bases agree with TRBD1. The CDR3 extends over 17 amino acids. Germline V gene data show CDR1 as KGHSH and CDR2 as LQKENI. The trim removed 3 bases at V and 7 bases at J, leaving 13 bases unmatched. CDR3 amino acids: CASSPGASDRGWNTIYF. CDR3 nucleotides: TGTGCCAGCTCACCCGGGGCCTCGGACAGGGGTTGGAACACCATATATTTT. Complete variable domain (other parts from reference TRBV18 and TRBJ1-3): NAGVMQNPRHLVRRRGQEARLRCSPMKGHSHVYWYRQLPEEGLKFMVYLQKENIIDESGMPKERFSAEFPKEGPSILRIQQVVRGDSAAYFCASSPGASDRGWNTIYFGEGSWLTVV.

The gene calls are TRBV3-1 (or the pseudogene TRBV3-2) and TRBJ2-1, with 13 bases lining up with TRBD2. CDR3 length: 16 residues. The V gene end was trimmed by 0 bases and the J gene end by 7 bases; junction bases not matched to a gene: 3. Germline lookup yields CDR1 LGHDT and CDR2 YNNKEL (reference sequence). CDR3 bases: TGTGCCAGCAGCCAAGATAAACTAGCGGGAGGGAATGAGCAGTTCTTC. Translating it yields CASSQDKLAGGNEQFF.

The chain links TRBV2 to TRBJ1-2; tentative D call: TRBD1 (6 bases). The CDR3 loop spans 13 amino acids. V lost 8 bases and J 5 bases, leaving 15 bases between the germline ends. Germline CDR1 reads SNHLY; CDR2 reads FYNNEI. The CDR3 protein is CASPRGIGYGYTF. Written as DNA, the CDR3 is TGTGCCAGCCCTAGGGGGATTGGTTATGGCTACACCTTC.